This TCR beta chain was identified in a study of T cell responses to AZD1222 COVID-19 vaccine listed by TCRdb under 2021. About the study as a whole: AZD1222 recipients given second doses at about 4 weeks or at about 12 weeks were pooled, since spike-specific TCR depth and breadth were not found to differ between the two schedules. TCR sequencing was performed for 233 trial participants, of whom approximately 200 were given two doses of AZD1222 and around 25 were given two doses of MenACWY control vaccine. Enrollment into the trials was organized by age into subgroups of 18-55, 56-69 and 70-plus years, and those subgroups contained roughly 140, 27 and 60 TCR-sequenced participants, respectively.

The CDR3 regions of human TCRbeta chains were analyzed by immunosequencing. The study's processing was this. TCRs in the repertoires were matched against a reference library of SARS-CoV-2-specific TCRs that had been generated with the MIRA antigen-specificity platform. Breadth meant the fraction of unique TCRs that were SARS-CoV-2-associated, whereas depth meant the fraction of total T cells that were SARS-CoV-2-associated. Using the MIRA data, each spike-specific TCR was assigned both to the spike region to which the TCR was reactive and to a CD4 or CD8 class. Log10-transformed breadth and depth values were compared by one-way ANOVA with Sidak's multiple comparisons tests. TCRdb took this table from immuneACCESS and kept in-frame rearrangements with V and J called. Such tables lack part of the clones; where checked against another copy, unresolved V genes explain under half of the gap, and the rest is unexplained. The V and J calls and clone size are taken from that table; D and trimming were inferred from the DNA. The table for this sample lists tens of thousands of clones; about 87% of them were counted only once. Jointly, the top ten make up approximately 19% of the sample.

Explained via the paper, the time point label denotes: baseline before first vaccination. Samples from vaccinated people were obtained from the UK trials COV001 and COV002, which included a single-blind randomized controlled phase 2/3 trial of AZD1222 (ChAdOx1 nCoV-19) in healthy adults. Trial participant PBMC samples were collected at day 0 and day 28 after the second dose for TCRbeta chain sequencing. The study at large found these results: Because no day 14 peak-response samples were available, the repertoires could be characterized only after the peak T cell response. Only six AZD1222 recipients were SARS-CoV-2 seropositive at baseline, limiting conclusions about previously exposed vaccinees. Reportedly, close to half of the unique spike-specific TCRs recognized epitopes lying outside the regions that are mutated in the B.1.351 and B.1.1.7 variants. After two AZD1222 doses, both the breadth and the depth of spike-specific TCRs were significantly higher than at day 0 and than in MenACWY recipients. In the small 56-69-year group, the increase in depth fell short of significance, most likely because of low power. Vaccine-associated CD4 TCRs spanned the whole spike protein, with dominant responses in regions 160-218 and 743-854. Most participants were white British and females outnumbered males, and the authors suggested that clonal diversity may have been underestimated.

The CDR3, from cysteine to phenylalanine, totals 15 residues. Only the CDR3 region is kept as DNA, spanning 45 bases read in frame from base 1. Germline trimming: 3 bases from V, 4 bases from J; junction bases outside gene matches: 10. CDR1 and CDR2 (SGHRS, YFSETQ) derive from the germline V gene. As to this clone: The specificity of this receptor is unknown. It has no much larger one-base neighbor in the sample; base qualities were not kept.

This sequence uses TRBV5-1 and TRBJ2-7; a stretch of 7 junction bases matches TRBD2. Source: peripheral blood, taken on day 0 of AZD1222 vaccination. The clonotype comes from an adult in good health. The CDR3 protein sequence reads: CASSSETGGRYEQYF. The bases read TGCGCCAGCAGCTCGGAGACGGGAGGTCGGTACGAGCAGTACTTC.